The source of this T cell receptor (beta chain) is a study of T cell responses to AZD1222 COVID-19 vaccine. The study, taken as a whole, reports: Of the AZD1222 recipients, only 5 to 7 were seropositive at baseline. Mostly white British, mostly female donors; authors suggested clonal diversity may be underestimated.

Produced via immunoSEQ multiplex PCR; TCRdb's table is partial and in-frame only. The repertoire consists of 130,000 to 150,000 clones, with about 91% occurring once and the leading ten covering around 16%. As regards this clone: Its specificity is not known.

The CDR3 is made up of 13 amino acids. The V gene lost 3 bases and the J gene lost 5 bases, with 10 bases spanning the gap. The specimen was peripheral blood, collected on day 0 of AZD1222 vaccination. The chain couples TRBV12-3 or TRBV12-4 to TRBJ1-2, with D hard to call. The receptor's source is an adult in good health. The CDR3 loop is CASSLWPAYGYTF. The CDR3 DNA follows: TGTGCCAGCAGTTTGTGGCCGGCGTATGGCTACACCTTC.